What follows is one T cell receptor beta chain and its context. This record comes from a study of blood T cell repertoires in COVID-19. Germline lookup yields CDR1 SGHAT and CDR2 FQNNGV. Trimming cost V 1 base and J 7 bases; bases outside gene matches: 6. The CDR3 is 15 residues long. In the source study's methods: Amplified reference gene primers provided the basis for estimating nucleated cell counts. The table came from immunoSEQ multiplex PCR; TCRdb's copy has only in-frame clones and leaves some out. V and J calls and clone size follow that table, whereas D and trimming were derived from the DNA. The table lists some 66,000 clones, around 82% of them singletons.

Sequenced material: peripheral blood. This TCR came from a man aged 55-75 years with acute or convalescent COVID-19. This sequence joins TRBV11-2 and TRBJ1-4; 7 bases are a match to TRBD1. This CDR3 is CASSLGAGGGEKLFF. CDR3 bases: TGTGCCAGCAGCTTAGGGGCAGGGGGAGGTGAAAAACTGTTTTTT.